The 12 T cell receptor beta chains given below trace back to one sample, sequenced in a study of T cells in Graves' hyperthyroidism and ophthalmopathy. Amplification of TCR beta CDR3 regions used RNA as the template. Using the HTBI primer set, a first-round RT-PCR was run on the TCR CDR3. TCRdb itself ran the multiplex PCR reads through MiXCR, one entry per CDR3 protein. There are about 350,000 distinct CDR3 sequences in the sample; about 15% occur only once, and roughly 35% lies in the top ten. Sequenced material: blood. The receptors were gathered from a woman aged 30 to 39 with Graves' hyperthyroidism that later progressed to Graves' ophthalmopathy.

This clonotype was recorded many times. The chain recombines TRBV7-9 with TRBJ2-7; TRBD1 aligns across 7 bases. V was pared by 3 bases and J by 6 bases, with 11 bases of the junction left unmatched. The CDR3 length is 15 residues. Per germline, CDR1 SEHNR and CDR2 FQNEAQ (reference sequence). CDR3 bases: TGTGCCAGCAGCTTTGGGACAGCGGTTACTAGCGAGCAGTACTTC. It yields the protein CASSFGTAVTSEQYF.

Many counts were recorded for this clonotype. The chain couples TRBV5-1 to TRBJ1-4; D possibly corresponds to TRBD1 (6 bases). This CDR3 region has 16 residues. V dropped 4 bases and J dropped 4 bases, with 17 bases sitting between them. Germline lookup yields CDR1 SGHRS and CDR2 YFSETQ. CDR3 protein: CASSPRGTGLNEKLFF. CDR3 bases: TGCGCCAGCAGCCCTAGAGGAACAGGGCTTAATGAAAAACTGTTTTTT.

V and J are TRBV2 and TRBJ2-3; 7 bases align to TRBD1. With V trimmed by 6 bases and J by 4 bases, 4 bases remained unmatched. Germline V gene data show CDR1 as SNHLY and CDR2 as FYNNEI. The CDR3 has 13 amino acids. The CDR3 DNA reads as TGTGCCAGCAGAGTCACAGGGGCAGATACGCAGTATTTT. Encoded protein: CASRVTGADTQYF.

This clonotype was observed many times. The J gene is TRBJ2-5, the V gene TRBV11-1; 12 bases are a match to TRBD2. CDR1 SGHAT and CDR2 FQDESV come from the germline V gene (reference sequence). The V and J ends lost 5 bases and 0 bases, in that order; junction bases with no gene match: 10. This CDR3 is built from 18 residues. For the CDR3, the DNA is TGTGCCAGCAGCCGAAAGACTAGCGGGGGCTGGTACCAAGAGACCCAGTACTTC. Its protein product is CASSRKTSGGWYQETQYF.

About this clonotype itself: This may be a read error: a much more frequent sequence differs by one nucleotide. This chain links TRBV28 with TRBJ1-2, with D possibly matching TRBD1 (6 bases). The CDR3 totals 15 residues. Germline V gene data show CDR1 as MDHEN and CDR2 as SYDVKM. V lost 7 bases to trimming and J lost 4 bases, with 19 bases between them. CDR3: CASTLTGQGFYGYTF. The CDR3 DNA is TGTGCCAGCACCCTTACAGGGCAAGGGTTCTATGGCTACACCTTC.

This clonotype has ten or more counts. CDR3 loop: CASSLGGGAPYTGELFF. DNA for the CDR3: TGTGCCAGCAGCTTAGGTGGGGGGGCTCCATACACCGGGGAGCTGTTTTTT. This chain links TRBV7-2 with TRBJ2-2; a possible D gene is TRBD2 (7 bases). Germline V gene data show CDR1 as SGHTA and CDR2 as FQGNSA. The CDR3 length is 17 residues. V was cut by 1 base and J by 3 bases, with 15 bases left in between.

V and J are TRBV13 and TRBJ1-1, with D unresolved. Trimming pared 4 bases from V and 5 bases from J, leaving 17 bases between. CDR3 size: 15 residues. Germline V lookup: CDR1 PRHDT, CDR2 FYEKMQ (reference sequence). CDR3: CASSSLGKGETEAFF. CDR3 sequence (DNA): TGTGCCAGCAGCTCCCTGGGGAAGGGCGAAACTGAAGCTTTCTTT.

This clonotype was counted many times. This chain connects TRBV14 to TRBJ2-5; D ambiguous. Looked up from germline, CDR1 is SGHDN and CDR2 is FVKESK. The CDR3 contains 11 residues. Trimming took off 1 base at V and 6 bases at J, with 3 bases between the two ends. The CDR3 loop is CASSQGQTQYF. DNA for the CDR3: TGTGCCAGCAGCCAAGGGCAGACCCAGTACTTC.

This clonotype came up a few times. This sequence joins TRBV5-4 and TRBJ1-4; D is unclear. V was pared by 0 bases and J by 8 bases, with 8 bases between. Germline values: CDR1 SGHNT, CDR2 YYREEE (reference sequence). This CDR3 spans 13 amino acids. The CDR3 is CASSLVGEEKLFF. Here the CDR3 DNA reads TGTGCCAGCAGCTTGGTGGGAGAGGAAAAACTGTTTTTT.

This clonotype was counted many times. The rearrangement links TRBV27 to TRBJ1-6; weak D call: TRBD1 (6 bases). Trimming removed 8 bases from V and 3 bases from J, with 11 bases in between. The CDR3 consists of 14 residues. Germline loops: CDR1 MNHEY, CDR2 SMNVEV (reference sequence). CDR3 coding DNA: TGTGCCAGCGCCGGACAGAGCTATAATTCACCCCTCCACTTT. It yields the protein CASAGQSYNSPLHF.

In this sample, this clonotype turned up many times. V is TRBV28 and J is TRBJ2-3; 9 bases agree with TRBD2. The J segment lost 0 bases and the V segment lost 10 bases, leaving 5 bases of the junction unmatched. The V gene's germline CDR1 is MDHEN and CDR2 SYDVKM. The CDR3 has 14 amino acids. CDR3 DNA: TGTGCCACCCGTGGACTAGCGAGCACAGATACGCAGTATTTT. It encodes CATRGLASTDTQYF. Together with reference TRBV28 and TRBJ2-3, the CDR3 gives the full variable domain: DVKVTQSSRYLVKRTGEKVFLECVQDMDHENMFWYRQDPGLGLRLIYFSYDVKMKEKGDIPEGYSVSREKKERFSLILESASTNQTSMYLCATRGLASTDTQYFGPGTRLTVL.

This clonotype has at least ten counts. The V and J genes are TRBV7-8 and TRBJ2-1, with 10 bases lining up with TRBD2. This CDR3 has 16 residues. With V trimmed by 5 bases and J by 4 bases, 8 bases remained unmatched. Germline V lookup: CDR1 SGHVS, CDR2 FQNEAQ. The CDR3 nucleotides are TGTGCCAGCAGCCCAAGGATGGGACTAGCGTACAATGAGCAGTTCTTC. Protein: CASSPRMGLAYNEQFF.